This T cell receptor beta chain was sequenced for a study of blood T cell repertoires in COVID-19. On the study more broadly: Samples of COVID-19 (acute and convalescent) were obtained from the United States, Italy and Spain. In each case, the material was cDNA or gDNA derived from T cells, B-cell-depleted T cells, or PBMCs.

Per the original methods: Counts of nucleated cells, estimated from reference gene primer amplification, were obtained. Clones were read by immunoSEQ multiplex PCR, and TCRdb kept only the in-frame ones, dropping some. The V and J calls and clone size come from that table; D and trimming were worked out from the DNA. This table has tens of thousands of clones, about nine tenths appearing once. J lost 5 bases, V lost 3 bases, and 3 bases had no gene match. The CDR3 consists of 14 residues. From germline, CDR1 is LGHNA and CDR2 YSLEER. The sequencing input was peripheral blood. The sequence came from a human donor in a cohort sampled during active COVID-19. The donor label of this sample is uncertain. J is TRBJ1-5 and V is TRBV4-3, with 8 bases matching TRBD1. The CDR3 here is CASSHDRGDQPQHF. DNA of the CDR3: TGCGCCAGCAGCCACGACAGGGGAGATCAGCCCCAGCATTTT.